This entry features one TCR beta chain sequence. Original processing notes: Reference gene primer amplification gave nucleated cell count estimates. Only in-frame clones appear in the TCRdb table, and some are missing; sequencing was by immunoSEQ multiplex PCR. That table gives V, J and clone size, and the DNA gave D and trimming. The data contain more than 200,000 clones, 75% to 90% of them singletons. This entry comes from a study of blood T cell repertoires in COVID-19. About the study: Specimens from acute and convalescent COVID-19 originated in the United States, Italy and Spain.

Recruitment covered about 26 US areas and drew participants whose ages spanned roughly 18 to 95 years. Per the germline V gene, CDR1 is LNHDA and CDR2 is SQIVND (reference sequence). The CDR3 runs to 18 residues. V was shortened by 3 bases and J by 5 bases, with 23 bases between the two germline ends. The V call is TRBV19, the J call TRBJ1-5; no definite D call. The TCR comes from a woman aged 25 to 39 with acute COVID-19. The sequencing input was PBMCs or T cells enriched from blood (not recorded which). The CDR3 region has the DNA TGTGCCAGTAGTATTCCGGCCCTGACAATGGCGATCGATCAGCCCCAGCATTTT. Amino acids: CASSIPALTMAIDQPQHF.